These 10 T cell receptor beta chains were all obtained from the same sample, sequenced in a study of a mutant IDH1 vaccine in newly diagnosed glioma. Time point given: week 23, last vaccination. Every vaccination contained 300 ug of the mutant IDH1 20-mer peptide and was paired with topical imiquimod. These receptors have no identified antigens. The method was immunoSEQ multiplex PCR; TCRdb's version includes in-frame clones alone and lacks a portion of them. This sample has approximately 60,000 clones, with about 88% found just once. This specimen consisted of PBMCs, obtained from a glioma patient whose treatment included an IDH1 peptide vaccine. The receptor set was obtained from a man younger than 45 with glioma.

The genes are TRBV18 and TRBJ2-3; D gene uncertain. CDR1 and CDR2 (germline): KGHSH, LQKENI. This CDR3 is built from 16 residues. V shed 0 bases and J shed 5 bases, with 15 bases lying between them. The CDR3 DNA follows: TGTGCCAGCTCACCACCCATAGGTGGGCGCGGAGATACGCAGTATTTT. Its protein product is CASSPPIGGRGDTQYF.

The V call is TRBV27, the J call TRBJ2-6, with D uncertain. Trimming stripped 2 bases from V and 0 bases from J, with 2 bases between. CDR3 length equals 14 residues. Looked up from germline, CDR1 is MNHEY and CDR2 is SMNVEV (reference sequence). CDR3 in amino acids: CASSLSSGANVLTF. The CDR3 bases are TGTGCCAGCAGTTTAAGCTCTGGGGCCAACGTCCTGACTTTC.

Regarding this clone: The junction departs from germline at one end; a sequencing error may be responsible. The rearrangement joins TRBV5-1 to TRBJ2-7; the match to TRBD2 covers 7 bases. The CDR3 consists of 14 residues. The germline gives CDR1 SGHRS, CDR2 YFSETQ. The CDR3 spells CASSLPGTTYEQYF. DNA for the CDR3: TGTGCCAGCAGCTTACCCGGGACTACCTACGAGCAGTACTTC.

This chain uses TRBV7-9 with TRBJ2-2, with D perhaps TRBD1 or TRBD2 (5 bases each). Germline values: CDR1 SEHNR, CDR2 FQNEAQ (reference sequence). The V gene lost 4 bases and the J gene lost 3 bases, with 12 bases spanning the gap. The CDR3 is 15 residues long. In DNA form, the CDR3 reads TGTGCCAGCAGCTCCCGGGGCCTATACACCGGGGAGCTGTTTTTT. Translated, it gives CASSSRGLYTGELFF.

The genes are TRBV5-6 and TRBJ1-2, with D perhaps TRBD1 (6 bases). CDR1 and CDR2 from the germline V gene are SGHDT and YYEEEE. CDR3 length: 15 residues. Trimming took off 5 bases at V and 3 bases at J, with 17 bases between the two ends. CDR3 in DNA: TGTGCCAGCAGAGAGGCGGGGGCGTCACACTATGGCTACACCTTC. The encoded protein is CASREAGASHYGYTF.

V is TRBV14 and J is TRBJ2-7; no clear D. From germline, CDR1 is SGHDN and CDR2 FVKESK. CDR3 size: 12 residues. Deletions cut 4 bases from V and 3 bases from J, with 7 bases between. This CDR3 reads CASSLSSYEQYF. The CDR3 DNA reads TGTGCCAGCAGCCTTTCTAGCTACGAGCAGTACTTC.

The genes are TRBV18 and TRBJ1-5; TRBD1 matches 9 bases. Trimming took 3 bases from V and 5 from J; bases not matched to a gene: 5. Germline CDR1 KGHSH, CDR2 LQKENI. The CDR3 extends over 15 amino acids. In DNA, the CDR3 is TGTGCCAGCTCACCTAATACAGGGGGCCATCAGCCCCAGCATTTT. This gives the protein CASSPNTGGHQPQHF.

V and J are TRBV18 and TRBJ1-4; D is perhaps TRBD1 (6 bases). CDR1 and CDR2 from the germline V gene are KGHSH and LQKENI. The CDR3 sequence is 15 residues long. The germline V and J ends were trimmed by 4 bases and 7 bases, with 16 bases remaining between them. CDR3 loop: CASSRLGTKGEKLFF. Written as DNA, the CDR3 is TGTGCCAGCTCACGCCTCGGGACAAAGGGTGAAAAACTGTTTTTT.

The rearrangement uses TRBV19 and TRBJ2-3; no firm D call. The CDR3 has 14 residues. Deletions cut 0 bases from V and 6 bases from J, with 10 bases between. Germline assignment: CDR1 LNHDA and CDR2 SQIVND (reference sequence). Here the CDR3 reads CASSIDPGSDTQYF. The CDR3 bases are TGTGCCAGTAGTATAGATCCCGGGTCGGATACGCAGTATTTT.

In its sample, this clone was seen once. The J gene is TRBJ2-1, the V gene TRBV18; D is unresolved. From germline, CDR1 is KGHSH and CDR2 LQKENI. With 0 bases removed from V and 10 bases from J, the gap between germline ends came to 19 bases. CDR3 length equals 16 residues. As DNA, the CDR3 is TGTGCCAGCTCACCACCGATTAGTAGTCCGGTTCGAGAGCAGTTCTTC. Translated: CASSPPISSPVREQFF.